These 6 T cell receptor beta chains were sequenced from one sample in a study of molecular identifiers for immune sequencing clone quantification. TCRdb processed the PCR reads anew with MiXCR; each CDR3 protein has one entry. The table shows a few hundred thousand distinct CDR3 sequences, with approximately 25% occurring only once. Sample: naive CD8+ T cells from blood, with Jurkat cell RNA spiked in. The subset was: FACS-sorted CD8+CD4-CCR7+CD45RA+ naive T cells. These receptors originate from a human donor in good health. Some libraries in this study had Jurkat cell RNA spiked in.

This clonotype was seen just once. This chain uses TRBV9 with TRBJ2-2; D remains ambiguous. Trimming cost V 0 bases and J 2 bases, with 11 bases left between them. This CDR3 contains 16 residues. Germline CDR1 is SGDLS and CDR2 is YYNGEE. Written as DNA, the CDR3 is TGTGCCAGCAGCGTAGAAGGGCAGATAAACACCGGGGAGCTGTTTTTT. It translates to CASSVEGQINTGELFF. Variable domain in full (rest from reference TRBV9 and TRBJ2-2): DSGVTQTPKHLITATGQRVTLRCSPRSGDLSVYWYQQSLDQGLQFLIQYYNGEERAKGNILERFSAQQFPDLHSELNLSSLELGDSALYFCASSVEGQINTGELFFGEGSRLTVL.

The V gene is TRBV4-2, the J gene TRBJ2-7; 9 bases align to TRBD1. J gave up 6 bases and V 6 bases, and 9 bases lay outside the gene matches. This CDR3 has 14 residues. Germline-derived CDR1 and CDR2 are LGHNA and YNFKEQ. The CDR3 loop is CASSTGQGPFEQYF. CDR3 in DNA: TGTGCCAGCAGTACGGGACAGGGCCCATTCGAGCAGTACTTC.

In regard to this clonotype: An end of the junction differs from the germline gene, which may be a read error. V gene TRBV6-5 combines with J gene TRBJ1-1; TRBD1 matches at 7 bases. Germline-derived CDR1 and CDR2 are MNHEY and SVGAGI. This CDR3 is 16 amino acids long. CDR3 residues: CASGYSFTGENTEAFF. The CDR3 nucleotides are TGTGCCAGCGGTTACTCGTTTACAGGGGAGAACACTGAAGCTTTCTTT.

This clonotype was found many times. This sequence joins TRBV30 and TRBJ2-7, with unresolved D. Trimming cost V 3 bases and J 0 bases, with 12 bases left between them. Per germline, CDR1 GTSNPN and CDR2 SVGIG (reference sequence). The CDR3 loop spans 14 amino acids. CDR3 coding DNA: TGTGCCTGGAGCAAGACCACCAGCTCCTACGAGCAGTACTTC. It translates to CAWSKTTSSYEQYF.

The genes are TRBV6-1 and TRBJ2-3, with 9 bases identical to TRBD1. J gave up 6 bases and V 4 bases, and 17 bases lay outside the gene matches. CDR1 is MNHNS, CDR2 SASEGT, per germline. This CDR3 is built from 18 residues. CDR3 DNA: TGTGCCAGCAGTGGCACCACCGGGACAGGGCTTTTTGACGATACGCAGTATTTT. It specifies CASSGTTGTGLFDDTQYF.

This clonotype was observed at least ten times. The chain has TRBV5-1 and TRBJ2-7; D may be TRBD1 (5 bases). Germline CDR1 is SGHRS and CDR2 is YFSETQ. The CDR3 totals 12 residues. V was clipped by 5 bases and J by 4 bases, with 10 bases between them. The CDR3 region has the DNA TGCGCCAGCAGTGACAGTTTTTACGAGCAGTACTTC. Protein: CASSDSFYEQYF. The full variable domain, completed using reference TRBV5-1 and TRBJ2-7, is KAGVTQTPRYLIKTRGQQVTLSCSPISGHRSVSWYQQTPGQGLQFLFEYFSETQRNKGNFPGRFSGRQFSNSRSEMNVSTLELGDSALYLCASSDSFYEQYFGPGTRLTVT.